Below, 27 T cell receptor beta chains from the same sample are listed, as sequenced in a study of blood T cell repertoires in COVID-19. Generated by immunoSEQ multiplex PCR, the TCRdb table keeps only in-frame clones and is missing some. This sample has tens of thousands of clones; approximately 77% occur once, and the top ten carry approximately 2.5%. Sequencing was done on a sample of peripheral blood. Receptor source: a man between 65 and 85 years old with COVID-19, enrolled during active disease.

This clone was seen only once. The chain is built from TRBV11-1 and TRBJ2-3; 7 nucleotides line up with TRBD2. The CDR3 extends over 15 amino acids. Germline V CDR1 and CDR2: SGHAT, FQDESV (reference sequence). The ends lost 3 bases at V and 0 bases at J; junction bases unmatched: 3. The CDR3 is CASSLQTSSTDTQYF. CDR3 bases: TGTGCCAGCAGCTTGCAGACTAGCAGCACAGATACGCAGTATTTT.

This chain joins TRBV3-1 (or the pseudogene TRBV3-2) and TRBJ1-6, with 7 bases that match TRBD1. After removal of 6 bases from V and 8 bases from J, the junction contained 7 bases not matched to a gene. This CDR3 comprises 14 residues. Germline-derived CDR1 and CDR2 are LGHDT and YNNKEL (reference sequence). CDR3 in amino acids: CASRRGGSDSPLHF. The CDR3 bases are TGTGCCAGCAGGCGAGGGGGCTCGGATTCACCCCTCCACTTT.

The chain employs TRBV18 and TRBJ2-1, with 7 nucleotides matching TRBD1. Germline V gene data show CDR1 as KGHSH and CDR2 as LQKENI. The CDR3 has 16 residues. V was pared by 5 bases and J by 5 bases, with 12 bases of the junction left unmatched. CDR3 bases: TGTGCCAGCTCAAAACTCTACGGGACAGTTAACAATGAGCAGTTCTTC. Translation: CASSKLYGTVNNEQFF. The complete variable domain, with remaining parts taken from reference TRBV18 and TRBJ2-1, reads NAGVMQNPRHLVRRRGQEARLRCSPMKGHSHVYWYRQLPEEGLKFMVYLQKENIIDESGMPKERFSAEFPKEGPSILRIQQVVRGDSAAYFCASSKLYGTVNNEQFFGPGTRLTVL.

J is TRBJ1-1 and V is TRBV9, with D tentatively TRBD1 (5 bases). CDR1 and CDR2 (germline): SGDLS, YYNGEE. The CDR3 extends over 14 amino acids. Trimming took off 0 bases at V and 7 bases at J, with 13 bases between the two ends. CDR3 amino acids: CASSVGGRRSEAFF. As DNA, the CDR3 is TGTGCCAGCAGCGTAGGGGGCAGGAGAAGTGAAGCTTTCTTT.

This chain uses TRBV9 with TRBJ2-7; maybe TRBD1 (6 bases). This CDR3 has 16 amino acids. Germline V gene lookup returns CDR1 SGDLS and CDR2 YYNGEE. Trimming removed 6 bases from V and 1 base from J, with 20 bases in between. As DNA, the CDR3 is TGTGCCAGCACCCCATTCTCGGACAGTCTATCCTACGAGCAGTACTTC. This sequence encodes CASTPFSDSLSYEQYF.

This chain joins TRBV5-8 and TRBJ1-2; D uncertain. V was pared by 4 bases and J by 6 bases, with 22 bases between. This CDR3 is 16 amino acids long. The germline V gene has CDR1 SGHTS and CDR2 YDEGEE. CDR3 DNA sequence: TGTGCCAGCAGCGACGGAGGAATTTTAGGACTAGATGGCTACACCTTC. Translated, it gives CASSDGGILGLDGYTF.

This chain links TRBV5-1 with TRBJ2-5; D is undetermined. V was clipped by 5 bases and J by 6 bases, with 20 bases between them. Germline V gives CDR1 SGHRS, CDR2 YFSETQ. The length of the CDR3 is 15 residues. The chain's CDR3 is CASRLSGPAIQTQYF. In DNA form, the CDR3 reads TGCGCCAGCAGACTAAGTGGCCCTGCTATCCAGACCCAGTACTTC.

The chain employs TRBV5-6 and TRBJ1-1; D is perhaps TRBD1 (6 bases). CDR3 length: 14 residues. Germline V lookup: CDR1 SGHDT, CDR2 YYEEEE. Trimming took off 3 bases at V and 6 bases at J, with 15 bases between the two ends. CDR3 region: CASSWGRGRAEAFF. CDR3 sequence (DNA): TGTGCCAGCAGCTGGGGCAGGGGTCGGGCTGAAGCTTTCTTT. The full variable domain, with the rest looked up from reference TRBV5-6 and TRBJ1-1, is DAGVTQSPTHLIKTRGQQVTLRCSPKSGHDTVSWYQQALGQGPQFIFQYYEEEERQRGNFPDRFSGHQFPNYSSELNVNALLLGDSALYLCASSWGRGRAEAFFGQGTRLTVV.

The chain recombines TRBV28 with TRBJ2-2, with a tentative D call TRBD2 (6 bases). Trimming removed 6 bases from V and 1 base from J, with 21 bases in between. The germline CDR1 and CDR2 sequences are MDHEN and SYDVKM. The CDR3 is made up of 18 amino acids. The CDR3, as DNA: TGTGCCAGCAGCGTCTATATTACCGCGGGAAAGAACACCGGGGAGCTGTTTTTT. The encoded protein is CASSVYITAGKNTGELFF.

The CDR3 coding sequence is TGTGCCAGTAGTGAGCTTAATGAGCAGTTCTTC. It is translated as CASSELNEQFF. This chain joins TRBV19 and TRBJ2-1, with D unclear. V was trimmed by 5 bases and J by 7 bases, leaving 6 bases between them. There are 11 residues in the CDR3. Looked up from germline, CDR1 is LNHDA and CDR2 is SQIVND (reference sequence).

J is TRBJ2-1 and V is TRBV24-1; TRBD1 matches 8 bases. Germline lookup yields CDR1 KGHDR and CDR2 SFDVKD. V shed 3 bases, J shed 14 bases, and the junction held 11 bases outside the gene matches. The CDR3 runs to 14 residues. The CDR3 coding sequence is TGTGCCACCAGTGATCACAATACCCGGGACAGGAAGTTCTTC. Protein sequence: CATSDHNTRDRKFF.

The chain couples TRBV29-1 to TRBJ2-2; TRBD2 matches at 13 bases. After removal of 2 bases from V and 6 bases from J, the junction contained 6 bases not matched to a gene. The CDR3 loop spans 16 amino acids. Germline values: CDR1 SQVTM, CDR2 ANQGSEA. The CDR3 protein is CSVESGLAGEAGELFF. The CDR3 DNA sequence: TGCAGCGTTGAATCCGGACTAGCGGGAGAGGCCGGGGAGCTGTTTTTT.

The chain recombines TRBV28 with TRBJ2-7; D might be TRBD2 (6 bases). The germline V and J ends were trimmed by 4 bases and 6 bases, with 13 bases remaining between them. The CDR3 runs 13 residues. Per germline, CDR1 MDHEN and CDR2 SYDVKM. The CDR3, as DNA: TGTGCCAGCAGTTCCGGGCGGGGACCCGAGCAGTACTTC. As protein: CASSSGRGPEQYF. Full variable domain (rest looked up from reference TRBV28 and TRBJ2-7): DVKVTQSSRYLVKRTGEKVFLECVQDMDHENMFWYRQDPGLGLRLIYFSYDVKMKEKGDIPEGYSVSREKKERFSLILESASTNQTSMYLCASSSGRGPEQYFGPGTRLTVT.

This chain joins TRBV11-2 and TRBJ1-6; TRBD1 is a possible D gene (6 bases). The CDR3 totals 16 residues. Looked up from germline, CDR1 is SGHAT and CDR2 is FQNNGV. V lost 2 bases and J lost 10, with 18 bases in between. CDR3 DNA: TGTGCCAGCAGCTTATCCGGGGGGCTAGTTTCCTCACCCCTCCACTTT. This gives the protein CASSLSGGLVSSPLHF. The full variable domain, its missing parts supplied by reference TRBV11-2 and TRBJ1-6, is EAGVAQSPRYKIIEKRQSVAFWCNPISGHATLYWYQQILGQGPKLLIQFQNNGVVDDSQLPKDRFSAERLKGVDSTLKIQPAKLEDSAVYLCASSLSGGLVSSPLHFGNGTRLTVT.

This clone was seen a handful of times. The V call is TRBV7-9, the J call TRBJ2-7, with a weak D call TRBD2 (6 bases). The CDR3 runs to 14 residues. CDR1 and CDR2 (germline): SEHNR, FQNEAQ (reference sequence). V was clipped by 5 bases and J by 4 bases, with 15 bases between them. The CDR3 sequence: CASSPLAARYEQYF. The CDR3 region has the DNA TGTGCCAGCAGCCCCTTAGCGGCTAGATACGAGCAGTACTTC. Together with reference TRBV7-9 and TRBJ2-7, the CDR3 gives the full variable domain: DTGVSQNPRHKITKRGQNVTFRCDPISEHNRLYWYRQTLGQGPEFLTYFQNEAQLEKSRLLSDRFSAERPKGSFSTLEIQRTEQGDSAMYLCASSPLAARYEQYFGPGTRLTVT.

This clone showed up just once. The V gene is TRBV3-1 (or the pseudogene TRBV3-2), the J gene TRBJ2-2; D is perhaps TRBD2 (6 bases). Between the trimmed V and J ends, which lost 4 bases and 5 bases, there was a span of 26 bases. The CDR3 is made up of 19 amino acids. Germline V gene lookup returns CDR1 LGHDT and CDR2 YNNKEL (reference sequence). The CDR3 bases are TGTGCCAGCAGCCCCTCACGGGCCCTTCGCGGGATTGATACCGGGGAGCTGTTTTTT. Translating gives CASSPSRALRGIDTGELFF.

This clone appeared once. The chain carries TRBV2 and TRBJ1-2; a possible D gene is TRBD1 (6 bases). There are 12 residues in the CDR3. Trimming took 8 bases from V and 6 from J, leaving 13 bases between them. CDR1 and CDR2 from the germline V gene are SNHLY and FYNNEI. The CDR3 sequence: CASAGGRDGYTF. Here the CDR3 DNA reads TGTGCCAGCGCGGGGGGGCGGGATGGCTACACCTTC.

This clone was detected a few times. V usage is TRBV7-9 and J usage is TRBJ1-1, with 11 bases lining up with TRBD1. Germline CDR1 SEHNR, CDR2 FQNEAQ (reference sequence). Unmatched junction bases numbered 2, after V lost 5 bases and J lost 3 bases. The CDR3 contains 14 residues. The CDR3 DNA reads TGTGCCAGCAGCGCGGGACAGGGGGACACTGAAGCTTTCTTT. Amino acid sequence: CASSAGQGDTEAFF.

This clone was seen a few times. The rearrangement uses TRBV3-1 (or the pseudogene TRBV3-2) and TRBJ1-2; TRBD1 is a possible D gene (6 bases). CDR3 size: 14 residues. Trimming left V 4 bases short and J 4 bases short, with 13 bases between. The germline V gene encodes CDR1 LGHDT and CDR2 YNNKEL (reference sequence). This CDR3 reads CASSPRVGGYGYTF. CDR3 DNA: TGTGCCAGCAGCCCCCGTGTAGGGGGCTATGGCTACACCTTC.

In regard to this clone: One base away lies a much larger clone, so this may be a sequencing read error. The rearrangement joins TRBV7-3 to TRBJ2-7, with 9 bases matching TRBD1. V was pared by 5 bases and J by 1 base, with 3 bases of the junction left unmatched. The length of the CDR3 is 14 residues. Germline V gene sequence: CDR1 SGHTA, CDR2 FQGTGA. DNA of the CDR3: TGTGCCAGCAGCCCGGACAGGGGTTCCTACGAGCAGTACTTC. It codes for CASSPDRGSYEQYF.

V usage is TRBV19 and J usage is TRBJ2-1; the match to TRBD2 covers 8 bases. V gave up 5 bases and J gave up 5 bases; unmatched junction bases: 8. This CDR3 spans 15 amino acids. Germline CDR1 LNHDA, CDR2 SQIVND (reference sequence). The CDR3 DNA reads as TGTGCCAGTAGTTCCCAGCGGGAGTGGGACAATGAGCAGTTCTTC. Its translation: CASSSQREWDNEQFF.

The chain's CDR3 is CASSIGTGGNEQFF. In nucleotides, the CDR3 is TGTGCCAGTAGTATCGGGACAGGGGGCAATGAGCAGTTCTTC. V usage is TRBV19 and J usage is TRBJ2-1, with 11 nucleotides matching TRBD1. The CDR3 has 14 amino acids. Germline-derived CDR1 and CDR2 are LNHDA and SQIVND (reference sequence). Trimming cost V 3 bases and J 6 bases; bases outside gene matches: 1.

The chain is built from TRBV29-1 and TRBJ2-1; no definite D call. Germline V lookup: CDR1 SQVTM, CDR2 ANQGSEA. Trimming pared 3 bases from V and 4 bases from J, leaving 4 bases between. The CDR3 has 11 residues. CDR3 in amino acids: CSVERYNEQFF. CDR3 coding DNA: TGCAGCGTTGAGCGGTACAATGAGCAGTTCTTC.

This rearrangement joins TRBV28 to TRBJ2-7; TRBD1 might be the D (6 bases). The CDR3 contains 16 residues. Germline V gene data show CDR1 as MDHEN and CDR2 as SYDVKM. V lost 4 bases and J lost 0, with 16 bases in between. The CDR3 protein is CASSSYLDRSSYEQYF. CDR3 nucleotides: TGTGCCAGCAGTTCCTACCTTGACAGGAGCTCCTACGAGCAGTACTTC.

This clone was counted once. This sequence joins TRBV5-6 and TRBJ2-1, with D perhaps matching TRBD2 (6 bases). This CDR3 contains 15 residues. Germline CDR1 and CDR2: SGHDT and YYEEEE. V lost 2 bases and J 3 bases, leaving 12 bases between the germline ends. The CDR3 nucleotides are TGTGCCAGCAGCTTTAGAGGAGGGATCTACAATGAGCAGTTCTTC. Translation: CASSFRGGIYNEQFF.

The chain joins TRBV3-1 (or the pseudogene TRBV3-2) to TRBJ2-7, with D possibly matching TRBD2 (5 bases). The germline gives CDR1 LGHDT, CDR2 YNNKEL (reference sequence). CDR3 length: 18 residues. Between the trimmed V and J ends, which lost 0 bases and 1 base, there was a span of 19 bases. CDR3 region: CASSQERERGSLSYEQYF. For the CDR3, the DNA is TGTGCCAGCAGCCAAGAAAGGGAGCGAGGGTCCTTGTCCTACGAGCAGTACTTC.

This clone was seen a single time. The chain employs TRBV5-1 and TRBJ1-4; 7 bases are shared with TRBD1. The ends lost 4 bases at V and 0 bases at J; junction bases unmatched: 3. CDR1 is SGHRS and CDR2 is YFSETQ in the germline V gene. CDR3 size: 15 residues. CDR3 sequence: CASSRQGPTNEKLFF. The CDR3 nucleotides read TGCGCCAGCAGCCGACAGGGTCCAACTAATGAAAAACTGTTTTTT. Using reference TRBV5-1 and TRBJ1-4 for the parts outside the CDR3, the full variable domain is KAGVTQTPRYLIKTRGQQVTLSCSPISGHRSVSWYQQTPGQGLQFLFEYFSETQRNKGNFPGRFSGRQFSNSRSEMNVSTLELGDSALYLCASSRQGPTNEKLFFGSGTQLSVL.